One T cell receptor (beta chain) is described in this entry. The data are from a study of blood T cell repertoires in COVID-19. The germline V and J ends were trimmed by 7 bases and 0 bases, with 10 bases remaining between them. This CDR3 region has 13 residues. Sequenced by immunoSEQ multiplex PCR; TCRdb stores in-frame clones only, minus some. The sample shows approximately 50,000 clones, about 77% of them seen only once. This sequence joins TRBV12-3 or TRBV12-4 and TRBJ2-7; D is unresolved. This clonotype was sampled from a man aged 65 to 79 with active or convalescent COVID-19. Source material: peripheral blood. CDR3 in DNA: TGTGCCAGCATTAAGACAAGCTCCTACGAGCAGTACTTC. This gives the protein CASIKTSSYEQYF.